Listed below are T cell receptor beta chains from one sample, sequenced in a study of T cells in Graves' hyperthyroidism and ophthalmopathy. TCRdb independently ran MiXCR on the multiplex PCR reads; one entry per CDR3 protein. The table lists 130,000 to 150,000 distinct CDR3 sequences, around 20% of them singletons. What was sequenced was blood. The receptor set was obtained from a woman aged 50 to 60 with Graves' hyperthyroidism that later progressed to Graves' ophthalmopathy. CDR3s include the opening cysteine and the closing phenylalanine or tryptophan. Each record gives: V gene, CDR3 length, J gene, CDR3 protein.

>TRBV12-3/TRBV12-4|13|TRBJ2-7
CASSDRTGDEQYF
>TRBV29-1|12|TRBJ2-5
CSVGLAQETQYF
>TRBV7-9|16|TRBJ2-6
CASSFGGSAGANVLTF
>TRBV4-1|14|TRBJ2-3
CASSQDQTTDTQYF
>TRBV13|12|TRBJ2-5
CASSRWEETQYF
>TRBV27|13|TRBJ1-2
CASSFGQYYGYTF
>TRBV20-1|13|TRBJ1-3
CSAPDRGGNTIYF
>TRBV5-1|15|TRBJ2-7
CASSAKAGLTYEQYF
>TRBV12-3/TRBV12-4|16|TRBJ2-5
CASSLGTSGYQETQYF
>TRBV2|14|TRBJ2-1
CASSALLGSNEQFF
>TRBV28|14|TRBJ1-4
CASRSGQGSEKLFF
>TRBV20-1|14|TRBJ1-1
CSARDGRVDTEAFF
>TRBV29-1|12|TRBJ2-1
CSVGLAANEQFF
>TRBV7-9|17|TRBJ2-7
CASSLYSGRGLSYEQYF
>TRBV30|13|TRBJ1-2
CAWSAQGFGGYTF
>TRBV7-3|13|TRBJ2-7
CASSPRDGYEQYF
>TRBV5-1|14|TRBJ1-2
CASRLGQVNDGYTF
>TRBV2|13|TRBJ2-1
CASGQGLYNEQFF
>TRBV5-1|12|TRBJ1-4
CASSFPGEKLFF
>TRBV20-1|14|TRBJ2-5
CSASDTGLQETQYF